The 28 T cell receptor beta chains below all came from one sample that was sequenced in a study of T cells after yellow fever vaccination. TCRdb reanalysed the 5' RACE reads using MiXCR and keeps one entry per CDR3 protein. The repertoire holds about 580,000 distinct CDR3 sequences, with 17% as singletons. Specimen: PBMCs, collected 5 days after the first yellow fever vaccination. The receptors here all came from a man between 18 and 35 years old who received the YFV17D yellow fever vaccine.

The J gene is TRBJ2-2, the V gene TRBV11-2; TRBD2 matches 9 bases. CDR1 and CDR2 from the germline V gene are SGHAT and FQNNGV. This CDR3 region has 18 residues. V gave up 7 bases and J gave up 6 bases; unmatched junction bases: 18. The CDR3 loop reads CASILPSGTSTLPGELFF. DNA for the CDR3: TGTGCCAGCATCCTCCCTTCCGGGACTAGCACGTTACCCGGGGAGCTGTTTTTT.

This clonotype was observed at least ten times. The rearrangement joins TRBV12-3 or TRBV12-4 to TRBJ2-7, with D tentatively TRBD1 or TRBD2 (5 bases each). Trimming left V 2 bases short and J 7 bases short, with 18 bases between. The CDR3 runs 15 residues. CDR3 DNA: TGTGCCAGCAGTTTACCAGGGAGACCTTTACGAGAGCAGTACTTC. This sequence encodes CASSLPGRPLREQYF.

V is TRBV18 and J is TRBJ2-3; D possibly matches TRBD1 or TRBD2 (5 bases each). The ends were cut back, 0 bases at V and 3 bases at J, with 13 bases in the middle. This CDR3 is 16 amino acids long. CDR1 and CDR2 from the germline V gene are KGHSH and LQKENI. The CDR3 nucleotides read TGTGCCAGCTCACCACCGGGACCCTCGAAGACAGATACGCAGTATTTT. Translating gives CASSPPGPSKTDTQYF.

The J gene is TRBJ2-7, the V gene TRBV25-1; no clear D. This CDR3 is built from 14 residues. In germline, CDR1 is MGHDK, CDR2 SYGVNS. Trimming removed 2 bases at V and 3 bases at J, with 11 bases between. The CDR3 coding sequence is TGTGCCAGCAGTGAAACCCCAGGCAACTACGAGCAGTACTTC. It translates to CASSETPGNYEQYF.

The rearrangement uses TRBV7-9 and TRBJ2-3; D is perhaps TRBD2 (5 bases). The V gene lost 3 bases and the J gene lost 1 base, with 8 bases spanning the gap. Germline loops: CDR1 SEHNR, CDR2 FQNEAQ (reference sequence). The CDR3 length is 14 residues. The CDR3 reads CASSFNSGTDTQYF. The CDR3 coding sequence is TGTGCCAGCAGCTTTAATAGCGGCACAGATACGCAGTATTTT.

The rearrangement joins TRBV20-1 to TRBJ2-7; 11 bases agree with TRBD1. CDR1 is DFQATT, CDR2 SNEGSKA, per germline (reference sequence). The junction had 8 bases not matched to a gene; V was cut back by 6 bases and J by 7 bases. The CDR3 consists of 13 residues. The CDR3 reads CSATGQGVWEQYF. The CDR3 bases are TGCAGTGCAACGGGACAGGGGGTGTGGGAGCAGTACTTC.

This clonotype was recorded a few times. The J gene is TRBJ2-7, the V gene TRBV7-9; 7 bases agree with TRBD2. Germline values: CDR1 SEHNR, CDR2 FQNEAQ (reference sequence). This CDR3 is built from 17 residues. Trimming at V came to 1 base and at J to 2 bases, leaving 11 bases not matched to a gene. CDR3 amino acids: CASSLGEGDYTAYEQYF. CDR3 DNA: TGTGCCAGCAGCTTAGGGGAGGGAGACTATACGGCCTACGAGCAGTACTTC.

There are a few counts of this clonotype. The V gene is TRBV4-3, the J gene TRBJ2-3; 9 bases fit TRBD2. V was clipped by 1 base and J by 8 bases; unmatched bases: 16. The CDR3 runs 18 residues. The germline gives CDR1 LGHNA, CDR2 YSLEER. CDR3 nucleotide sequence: TGCGCCAGCAGCCAAGTTCTCGAGGGGACTAGCACGTTGGCTACGCAGTATTTT. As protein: CASSQVLEGTSTLATQYF.

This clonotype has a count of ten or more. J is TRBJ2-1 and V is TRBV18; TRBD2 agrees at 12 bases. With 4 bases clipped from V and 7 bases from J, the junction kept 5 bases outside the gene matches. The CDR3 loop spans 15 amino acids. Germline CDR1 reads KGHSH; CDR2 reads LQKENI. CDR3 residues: CASSLSSGGENEQFF. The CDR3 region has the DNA TGTGCCAGCTCACTATCTAGCGGGGGGGAAAATGAGCAGTTCTTC.

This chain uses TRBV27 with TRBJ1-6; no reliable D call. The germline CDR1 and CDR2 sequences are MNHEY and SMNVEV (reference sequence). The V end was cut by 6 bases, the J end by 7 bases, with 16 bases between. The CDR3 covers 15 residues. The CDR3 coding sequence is TGTGCCAGCAGCAACGGGGTACTCTTAAATTCACCCCTCCACTTT. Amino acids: CASSNGVLLNSPLHF.

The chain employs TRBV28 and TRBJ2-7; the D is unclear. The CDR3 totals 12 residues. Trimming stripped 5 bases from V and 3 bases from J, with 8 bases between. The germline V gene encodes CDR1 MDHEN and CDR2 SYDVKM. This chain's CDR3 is CASSTSVYEQYV. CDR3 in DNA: TGTGCCAGCAGTACCTCGGTCTACGAGCAGTACGTC.

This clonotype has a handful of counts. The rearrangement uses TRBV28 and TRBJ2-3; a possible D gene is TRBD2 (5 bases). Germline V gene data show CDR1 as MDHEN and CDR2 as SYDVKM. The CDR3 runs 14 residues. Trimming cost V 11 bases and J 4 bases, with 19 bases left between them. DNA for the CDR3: TGTGCCGGTTCCTCGGGGTGGCGGGCAGATACGCAGTATTTT. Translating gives CAGSSGWRADTQYF.

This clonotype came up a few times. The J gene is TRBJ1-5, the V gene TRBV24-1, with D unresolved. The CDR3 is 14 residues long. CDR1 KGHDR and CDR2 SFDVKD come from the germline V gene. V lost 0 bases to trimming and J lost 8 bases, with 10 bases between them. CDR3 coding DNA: TGTGCCACCAGTGATTTGTCCCGTGCTGAGCCCCAGCATTTT. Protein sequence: CATSDLSRAEPQHF.

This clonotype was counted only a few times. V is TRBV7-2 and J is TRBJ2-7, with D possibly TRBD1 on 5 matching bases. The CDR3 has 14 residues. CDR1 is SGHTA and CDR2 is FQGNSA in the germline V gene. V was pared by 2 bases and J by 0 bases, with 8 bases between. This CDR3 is CASSLSGNSYEQYF. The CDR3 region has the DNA TGTGCCAGCAGCTTATCAGGGAACTCCTACGAGCAGTACTTC.

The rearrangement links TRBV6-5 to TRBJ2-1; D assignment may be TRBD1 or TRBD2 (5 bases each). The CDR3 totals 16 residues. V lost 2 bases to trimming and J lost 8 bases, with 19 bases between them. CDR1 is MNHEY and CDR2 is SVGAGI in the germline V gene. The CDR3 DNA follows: TGTGCCAGCAGTTACACACCCGGGGCCGGTAGCGATGAGCAGTTCTTC. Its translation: CASSYTPGAGSDEQFF.

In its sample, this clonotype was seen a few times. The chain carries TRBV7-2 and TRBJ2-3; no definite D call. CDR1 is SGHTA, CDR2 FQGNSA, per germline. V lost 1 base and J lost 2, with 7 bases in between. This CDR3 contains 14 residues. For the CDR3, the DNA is TGTGCCAGCAGCTTAGTGAGTTACACAGATACGCAGTATTTT. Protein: CASSLVSYTDTQYF. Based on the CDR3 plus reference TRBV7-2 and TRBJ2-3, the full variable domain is GAGVSQSPSNKVTEKGKDVELRCDPISGHTALYWYRQSLGQGLEFLIYFQGNSAPDKSGLPSDRFSAERTGGSVSTLTIQRTQQEDSAVYLCASSLVSYTDTQYFGPGTRLTVL.

The CDR3 here is CSVEGSGRGGLKETQYF. The DNA of the CDR3 is TGCAGCGTTGAAGGTTCCGGGCGCGGGGGGCTTAAAGAGACCCAGTACTTC. The rearrangement joins TRBV29-1 to TRBJ2-5; 8 positions agree with TRBD2. Germline loops: CDR1 SQVTM, CDR2 ANQGSEA. The CDR3 is 17 residues long. J gave up 3 bases and V 1 base, and 13 bases lay outside the gene matches.

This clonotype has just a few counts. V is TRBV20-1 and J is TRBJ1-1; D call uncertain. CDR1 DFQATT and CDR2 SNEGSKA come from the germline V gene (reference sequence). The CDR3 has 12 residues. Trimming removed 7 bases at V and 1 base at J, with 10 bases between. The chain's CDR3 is CSGDPRNTEAFF. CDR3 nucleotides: TGCAGTGGCGACCCCAGGAACACTGAAGCTTTCTTT.

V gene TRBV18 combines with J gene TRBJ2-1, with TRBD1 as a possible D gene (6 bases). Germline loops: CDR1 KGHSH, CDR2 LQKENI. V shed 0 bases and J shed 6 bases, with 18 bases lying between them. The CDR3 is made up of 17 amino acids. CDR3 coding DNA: TGTGCCAGCTCACCACCATCCATGGGGAGAGGGGGCAATGAGCAGTTCTTC. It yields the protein CASSPPSMGRGGNEQFF.

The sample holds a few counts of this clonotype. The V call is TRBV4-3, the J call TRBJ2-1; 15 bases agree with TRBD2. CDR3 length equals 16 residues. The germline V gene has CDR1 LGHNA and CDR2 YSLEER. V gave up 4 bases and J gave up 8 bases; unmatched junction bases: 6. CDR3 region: CASSPGLAGGPHEQFF. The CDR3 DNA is TGCGCCAGCAGCCCGGGACTAGCGGGGGGCCCACATGAGCAGTTCTTC.

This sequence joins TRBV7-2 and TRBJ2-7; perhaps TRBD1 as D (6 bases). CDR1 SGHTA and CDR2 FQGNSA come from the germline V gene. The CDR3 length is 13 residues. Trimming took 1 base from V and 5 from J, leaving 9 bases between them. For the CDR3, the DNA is TGTGCCAGCAGCTTAGGCAGGGGAGACGAGCAGTACGTC. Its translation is CASSLGRGDEQYV.

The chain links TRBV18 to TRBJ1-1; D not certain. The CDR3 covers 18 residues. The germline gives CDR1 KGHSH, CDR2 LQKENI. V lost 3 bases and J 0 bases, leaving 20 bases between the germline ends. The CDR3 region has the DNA TGTGCCAGCTCACCGGCCCATTTTAGCAAGTCCATGAACACTGAAGCTTTCTTT. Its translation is CASSPAHFSKSMNTEAFF. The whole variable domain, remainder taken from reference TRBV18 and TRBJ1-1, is NAGVMQNPRHLVRRRGQEARLRCSPMKGHSHVYWYRQLPEEGLKFMVYLQKENIIDESGMPKERFSAEFPKEGPSILRIQQVVRGDSAAYFCASSPAHFSKSMNTEAFFGQGTRLTVV.

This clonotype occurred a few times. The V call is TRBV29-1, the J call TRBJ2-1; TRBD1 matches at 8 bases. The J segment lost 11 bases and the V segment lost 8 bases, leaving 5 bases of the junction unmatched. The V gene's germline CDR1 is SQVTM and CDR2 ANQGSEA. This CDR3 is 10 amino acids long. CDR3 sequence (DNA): TGCAGCTCCGGACAGGGTCAGCAGTTCTTC. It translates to CSSGQGQQFF.

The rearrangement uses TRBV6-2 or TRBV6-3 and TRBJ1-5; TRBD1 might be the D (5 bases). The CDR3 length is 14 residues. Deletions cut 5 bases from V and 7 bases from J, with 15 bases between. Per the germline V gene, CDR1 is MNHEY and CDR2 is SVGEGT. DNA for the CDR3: TGTGCCAGCAGTCCCTCCCTTCGGGGGCAGCCCCAGCATTTT. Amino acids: CASSPSLRGQPQHF.

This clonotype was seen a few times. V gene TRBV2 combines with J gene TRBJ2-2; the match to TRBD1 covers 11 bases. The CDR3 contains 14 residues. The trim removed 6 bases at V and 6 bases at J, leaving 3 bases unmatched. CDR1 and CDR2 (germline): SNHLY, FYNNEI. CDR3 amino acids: CASRMDRGPGELFF. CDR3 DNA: TGTGCCAGCAGAATGGACAGGGGGCCCGGGGAGCTGTTTTTT.

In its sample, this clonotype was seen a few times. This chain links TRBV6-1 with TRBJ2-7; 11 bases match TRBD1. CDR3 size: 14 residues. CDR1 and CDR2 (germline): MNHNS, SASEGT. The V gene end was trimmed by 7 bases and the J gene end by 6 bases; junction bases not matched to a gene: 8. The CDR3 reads CASNRPGQGGEQYF. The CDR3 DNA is TGTGCCAGCAACCGACCGGGACAGGGGGGCGAGCAGTACTTC.

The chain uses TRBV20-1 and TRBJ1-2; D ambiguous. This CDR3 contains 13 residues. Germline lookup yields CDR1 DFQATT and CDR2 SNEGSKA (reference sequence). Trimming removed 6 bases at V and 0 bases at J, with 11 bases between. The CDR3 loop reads CSATLGANYGYTF. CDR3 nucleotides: TGCAGTGCGACTCTGGGTGCTAACTATGGCTACACCTTC.

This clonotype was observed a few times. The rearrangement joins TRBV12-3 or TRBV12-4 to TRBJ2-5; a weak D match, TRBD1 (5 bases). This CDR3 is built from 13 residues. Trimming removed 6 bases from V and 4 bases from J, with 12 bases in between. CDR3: CASRGPNGETQYF. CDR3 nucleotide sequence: TGTGCCAGCAGGGGGCCGAACGGAGAGACCCAGTACTTC.